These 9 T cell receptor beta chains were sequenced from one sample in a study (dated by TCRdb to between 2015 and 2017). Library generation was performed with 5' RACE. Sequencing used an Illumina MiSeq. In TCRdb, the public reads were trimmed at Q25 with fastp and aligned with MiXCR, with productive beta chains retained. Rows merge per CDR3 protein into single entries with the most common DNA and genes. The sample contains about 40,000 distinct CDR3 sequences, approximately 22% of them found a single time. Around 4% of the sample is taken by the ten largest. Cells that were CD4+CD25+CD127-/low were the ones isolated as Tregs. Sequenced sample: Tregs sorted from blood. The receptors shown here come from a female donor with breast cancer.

In DNA form, the CDR3 reads TGTGCCAGCAGCGACCTTTGGAATGAGCAGTTCTTC. Its translation: CASSDLWNEQFF. The chain recombines TRBV9 with TRBJ2-1, with no clear D. Trimming stripped 3 bases from V and 7 bases from J, with 8 bases between. Germline V CDR1 and CDR2: SGDLS, YYNGEE. This CDR3 is built from 12 residues. Filled out from reference TRBV9 and TRBJ2-1, the complete variable domain reads DSGVTQTPKHLITATGQRVTLRCSPRSGDLSVYWYQQSLDQGLQFLIQYYNGEERAKGNILERFSAQQFPDLHSELNLSSLELGDSALYFCASSDLWNEQFFGPGTRLTVL.

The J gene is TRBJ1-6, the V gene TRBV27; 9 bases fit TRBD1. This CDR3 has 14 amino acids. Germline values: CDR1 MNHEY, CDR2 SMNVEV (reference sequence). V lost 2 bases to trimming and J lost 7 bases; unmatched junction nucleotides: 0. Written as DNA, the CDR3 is TGTGCCAGCAGTTTAGGGACAGGGAATTCACCCCTCCACTTT. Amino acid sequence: CASSLGTGNSPLHF.

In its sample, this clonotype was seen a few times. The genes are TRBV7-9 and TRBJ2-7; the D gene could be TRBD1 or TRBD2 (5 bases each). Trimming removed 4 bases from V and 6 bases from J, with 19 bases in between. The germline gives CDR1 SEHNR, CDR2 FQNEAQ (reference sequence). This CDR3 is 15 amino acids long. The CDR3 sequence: CASSSYREGRGEQYF. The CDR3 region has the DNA TGTGCCAGCAGCTCTTACCGAGAGGGAAGGGGCGAGCAGTACTTC. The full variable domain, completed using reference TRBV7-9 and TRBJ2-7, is DTGVSQNPRHKITKRGQNVTFRCDPISEHNRLYWYRQTLGQGPEFLTYFQNEAQLEKSRLLSDRFSAERPKGSFSTLEIQRTEQGDSAMYLCASSSYREGRGEQYFGPGTRLTVT.

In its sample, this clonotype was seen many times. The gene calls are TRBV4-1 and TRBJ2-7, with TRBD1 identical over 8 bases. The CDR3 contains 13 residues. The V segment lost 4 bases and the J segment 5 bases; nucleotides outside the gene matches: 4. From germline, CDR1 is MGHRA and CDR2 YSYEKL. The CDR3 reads CASSPGGGNEQYF. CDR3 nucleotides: TGCGCCAGCAGCCCAGGGGGCGGGAACGAGCAGTACTTC.

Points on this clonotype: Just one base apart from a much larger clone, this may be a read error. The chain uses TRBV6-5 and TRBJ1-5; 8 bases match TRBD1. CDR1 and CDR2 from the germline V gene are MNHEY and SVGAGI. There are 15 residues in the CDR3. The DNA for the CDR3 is TGTGCCGGCAGTTTCGACAGGGGAGGCAATCAGCCCCAGCATTTT. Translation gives CAGSFDRGGNQPQHF.

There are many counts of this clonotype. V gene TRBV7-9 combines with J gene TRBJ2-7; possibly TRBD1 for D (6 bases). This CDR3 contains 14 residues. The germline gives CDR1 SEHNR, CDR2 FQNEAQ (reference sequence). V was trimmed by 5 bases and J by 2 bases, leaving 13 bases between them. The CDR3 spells CASSLTGIAYEQYF. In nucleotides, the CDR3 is TGTGCCAGCAGCCTCACAGGGATCGCCTACGAGCAGTACTTC.

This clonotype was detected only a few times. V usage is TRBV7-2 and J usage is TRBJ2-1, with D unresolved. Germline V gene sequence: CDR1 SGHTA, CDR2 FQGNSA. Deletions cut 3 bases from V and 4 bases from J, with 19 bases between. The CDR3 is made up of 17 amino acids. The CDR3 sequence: CASSFRIHFGLYNEQFF. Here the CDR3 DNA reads TGTGCCAGCAGCTTCCGGATTCATTTTGGCCTTTACAATGAGCAGTTCTTC.

CDR3 DNA: TGCGCCAGCAGTCGAGGGACAGGGAATCTCCAAGAGACCCAGTACTTC. Encoded protein: CASSRGTGNLQETQYF. The chain has TRBV5-1 and TRBJ2-5, with 9 bases fitting TRBD1. Looked up from germline, CDR1 is SGHRS and CDR2 is YFSETQ. V shed 5 bases, J shed 1 base, and the junction held 9 bases outside the gene matches. This CDR3 comprises 16 residues.

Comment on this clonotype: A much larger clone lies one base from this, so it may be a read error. The CDR3 region has the DNA TGTGCCAGCAGTTACTCGGGGACAACTAATGAAAAACTGTTTTTT. Translating it yields CASSYSGTTNEKLFF. V is TRBV6-5 and J is TRBJ1-4, with no clear D. Deletions cut 0 bases from V and 0 bases from J, with 5 bases between. This CDR3 has 15 residues. Germline lookup yields CDR1 MNHEY and CDR2 SVGAGI.